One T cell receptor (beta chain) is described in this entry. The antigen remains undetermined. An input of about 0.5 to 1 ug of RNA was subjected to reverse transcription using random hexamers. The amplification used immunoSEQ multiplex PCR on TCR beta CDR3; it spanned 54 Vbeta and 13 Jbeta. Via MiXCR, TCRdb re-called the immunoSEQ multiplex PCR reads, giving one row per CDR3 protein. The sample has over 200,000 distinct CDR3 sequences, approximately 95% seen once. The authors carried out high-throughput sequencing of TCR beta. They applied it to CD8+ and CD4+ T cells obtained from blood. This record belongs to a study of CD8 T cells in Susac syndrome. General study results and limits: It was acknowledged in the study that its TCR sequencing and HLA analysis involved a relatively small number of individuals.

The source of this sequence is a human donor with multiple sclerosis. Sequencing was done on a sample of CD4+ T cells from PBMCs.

The CDR3 DNA follows: TGTGCCAGCAGAATCCTTAGCACAGATACGCAGTATTTT. Translated, it gives CASRILSTDTQYF. The gene calls are TRBV5-6 and TRBJ2-3, with no clear D. With 5 bases removed from V and 0 bases from J, the gap between germline ends came to 7 bases. Germline CDR1 is SGHDT and CDR2 is YYEEEE. The CDR3 spans 13 residues.